This paragraph covers one T cell receptor (beta chain) sequence. Germline lookup yields CDR1 SNHLY and CDR2 FYNNEI. The CDR3 is 13 amino acids. V was shortened by 6 bases and J by 4 bases, with 9 bases between the two germline ends. Execution of the assay was at deep level. In the original analysis: For the immunoSEQ data, sequences were junction-only without quality scores, so filtering differed. Clones were sequenced by immunoSEQ multiplex PCR, and TCRdb holds only the in-frame ones, with some missing. Clone size and V and J calls were adopted from that table, with D and trimming inferred from the DNA. The sample lists about 480,000 clones, around 79% occurring once. The data were taken from a study of shared clonotypes between healthy human individuals.

The chain employs TRBV2 and TRBJ1-4; the D gene is possibly TRBD1 (6 bases). The sequencing sample was made of PBMCs. The clonotype was recovered from a middle-aged woman in good health. Some clones in this sample may be carry-over from other donors' samples. This CDR3 reads CASRVQGNEKLFF. In DNA form, the CDR3 reads TGTGCCAGCAGGGTACAGGGTAATGAAAAACTGTTTTTT. The variable domain in full, with the rest retrieved from reference TRBV2 and TRBJ1-4, is EPEVTQTPSHQVTQMGQEVILRCVPISNHLYFYWYRQILGQKVEFLVSFYNNEISEKSEIFDDQFSVERPDGSNFTLKIRSTKLEDSAMYFCASRVQGNEKLFFGSGTQLSVL.